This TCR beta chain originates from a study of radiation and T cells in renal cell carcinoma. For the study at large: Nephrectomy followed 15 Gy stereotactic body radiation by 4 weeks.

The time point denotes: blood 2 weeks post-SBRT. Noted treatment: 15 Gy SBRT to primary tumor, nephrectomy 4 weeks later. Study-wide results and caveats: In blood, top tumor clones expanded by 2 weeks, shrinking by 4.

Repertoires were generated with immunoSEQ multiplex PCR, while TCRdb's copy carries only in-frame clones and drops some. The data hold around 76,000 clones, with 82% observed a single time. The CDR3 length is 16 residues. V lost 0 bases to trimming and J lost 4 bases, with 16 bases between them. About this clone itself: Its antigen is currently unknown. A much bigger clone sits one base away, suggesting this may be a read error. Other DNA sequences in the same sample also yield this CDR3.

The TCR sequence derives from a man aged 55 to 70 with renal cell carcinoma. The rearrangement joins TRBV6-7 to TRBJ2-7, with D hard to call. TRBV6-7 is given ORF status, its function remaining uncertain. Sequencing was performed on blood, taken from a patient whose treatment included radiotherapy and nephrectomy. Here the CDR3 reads CASSYSGAVPPYEQYF. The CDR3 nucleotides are TGTGCCAGCAGTTACTCAGGCGCGGTTCCTCCGTACGAGCAGTACTTC.